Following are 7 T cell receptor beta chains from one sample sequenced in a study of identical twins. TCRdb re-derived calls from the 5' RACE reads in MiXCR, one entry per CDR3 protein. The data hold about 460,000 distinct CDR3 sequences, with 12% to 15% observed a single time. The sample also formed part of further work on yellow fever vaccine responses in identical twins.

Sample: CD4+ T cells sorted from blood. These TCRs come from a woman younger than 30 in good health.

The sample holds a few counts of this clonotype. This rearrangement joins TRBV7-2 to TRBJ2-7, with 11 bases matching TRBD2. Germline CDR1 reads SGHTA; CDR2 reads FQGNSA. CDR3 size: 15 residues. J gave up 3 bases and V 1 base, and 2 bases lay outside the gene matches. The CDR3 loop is CASSLVAGGDYEQYF. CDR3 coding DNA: TGTGCCAGCAGCTTAGTAGCGGGGGGGGACTACGAGCAGTACTTC. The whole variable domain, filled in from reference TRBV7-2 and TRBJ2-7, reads GAGVSQSPSNKVTEKGKDVELRCDPISGHTALYWYRQSLGQGLEFLIYFQGNSAPDKSGLPSDRFSAERTGGSVSTLTIQRTQQEDSAVYLCASSLVAGGDYEQYFGPGTRLTVT.

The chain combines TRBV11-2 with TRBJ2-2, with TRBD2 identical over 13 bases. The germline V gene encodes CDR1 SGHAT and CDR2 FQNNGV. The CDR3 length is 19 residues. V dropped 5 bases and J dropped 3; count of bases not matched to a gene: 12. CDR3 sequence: CASSPSRTSGRLDTGELFF. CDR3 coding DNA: TGTGCCAGCAGCCCCTCCCGGACTAGCGGGAGATTGGACACCGGGGAGCTGTTTTTT.

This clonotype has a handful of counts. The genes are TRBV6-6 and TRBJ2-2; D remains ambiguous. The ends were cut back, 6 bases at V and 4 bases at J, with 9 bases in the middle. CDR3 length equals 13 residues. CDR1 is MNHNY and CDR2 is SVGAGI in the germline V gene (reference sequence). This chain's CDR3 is CASRGKGTGELFF. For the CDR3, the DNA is TGTGCCAGCAGGGGGAAGGGCACCGGGGAGCTGTTTTTT.

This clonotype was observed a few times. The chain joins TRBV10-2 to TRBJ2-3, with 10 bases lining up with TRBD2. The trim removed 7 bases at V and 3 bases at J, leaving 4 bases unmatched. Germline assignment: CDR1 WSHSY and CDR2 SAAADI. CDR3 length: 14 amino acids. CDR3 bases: TGCGCCAGCACCAGCGGGAGGGCGACAGATACGCAGTATTTT. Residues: CASTSGRATDTQYF.

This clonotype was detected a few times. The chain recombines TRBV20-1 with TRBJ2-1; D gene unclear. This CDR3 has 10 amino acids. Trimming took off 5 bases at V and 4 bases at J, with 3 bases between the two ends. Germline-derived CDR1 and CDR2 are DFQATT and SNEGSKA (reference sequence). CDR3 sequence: CSAVYNEQFF. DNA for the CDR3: TGCAGTGCTGTGTACAATGAGCAGTTCTTC.

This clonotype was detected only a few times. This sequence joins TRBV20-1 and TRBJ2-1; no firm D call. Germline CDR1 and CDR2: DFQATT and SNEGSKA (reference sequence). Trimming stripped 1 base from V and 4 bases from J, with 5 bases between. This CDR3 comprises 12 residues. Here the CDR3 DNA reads TGCAGTGCTAGAGTGGTATACAATGAGCAGTTCTTC. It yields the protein CSARVVYNEQFF.

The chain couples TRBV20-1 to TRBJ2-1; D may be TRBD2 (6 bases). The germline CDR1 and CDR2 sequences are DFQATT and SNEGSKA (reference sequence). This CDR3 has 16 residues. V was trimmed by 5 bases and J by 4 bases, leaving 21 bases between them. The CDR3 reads CSAPSPLARGYNEQFF. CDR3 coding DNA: TGCAGTGCTCCATCCCCCCTAGCGCGGGGATACAATGAGCAGTTCTTC.